Presented here are 2 T cell receptor beta chains from one specimen sequenced in a study of T cells in Graves' hyperthyroidism and ophthalmopathy. RNA transcripts were the template for amplifying TCR beta CDR3 regions. First-round RT-PCR of the TCR CDR3 relied on the HTBI primer set. One entry per CDR3 protein results from TCRdb running MiXCR on the multiplex PCR reads. The sample lists 150,000 to 200,000 distinct CDR3 sequences; 8% to 9.5% were seen once. The source material was blood. Receptor source: a young woman with Graves' hyperthyroidism that later progressed to Graves' ophthalmopathy.

The chain employs TRBV4-1 and TRBJ1-2, with TRBD1 identical over 7 bases. The trim removed 3 bases at V and 6 bases at J, leaving 7 bases unmatched. The CDR3 contains 14 residues. Looked up from germline, CDR1 is MGHRA and CDR2 is YSYEKL. The CDR3 sequence is CASSQPTGTDGYTF. The CDR3 nucleotides are TGCGCCAGCAGCCAGCCCACCGGGACAGATGGCTACACCTTC.

This clonotype came up many times. The CDR3 is CSAEVGGNEQFF. The CDR3 DNA sequence: TGCAGTGCTGAGGTTGGGGGCAATGAGCAGTTCTTC. The chain joins TRBV20-1 to TRBJ2-1; D possibly uses TRBD1 or TRBD2 (5 bases each). The CDR3 is made up of 12 amino acids. Germline V gives CDR1 DFQATT, CDR2 SNEGSKA (reference sequence). V was shortened by 5 bases and J by 6 bases, with 11 bases between the two germline ends.